These 15 T cell receptor beta chains share one sample of origin, sequenced in a study of blood T cell repertoires in COVID-19. Sequencing used immunoSEQ multiplex PCR; TCRdb keeps in-frame clones, though not all of them. The table includes roughly 340,000 clones, 85% to 90% detected once. The sample consisted of peripheral blood. These receptors all stem from a woman aged 45 to 65 with COVID-19, enrolled during active disease.

This chain uses TRBV6-1 with TRBJ1-1; 10 nucleotides align to TRBD1. The germline gives CDR1 MNHNS, CDR2 SASEGT. The CDR3 has 15 residues. Trimming cost V 3 bases and J 2 bases; bases outside gene matches: 3. CDR3 protein: CASSEGQGLNTEAFF. CDR3 in DNA: TGTGCCAGCAGTGAGGGACAGGGGCTAAACACTGAAGCTTTCTTT.

CDR3 region: CSVGRGLGYGYTF. CDR3 DNA sequence: TGCAGCGTTGGAAGGGGACTTGGCTATGGCTACACCTTC. This chain links TRBV29-1 with TRBJ1-2; D perhaps matches TRBD1 (5 bases). The germline V and J ends were trimmed by 4 bases and 4 bases, with 13 bases remaining between them. Germline CDR1 is SQVTM and CDR2 is ANQGSEA. The CDR3 totals 13 residues.

The chain has TRBV5-1 and TRBJ2-7; 12 bases are shared with TRBD2. This CDR3 has 15 amino acids. CDR1 is SGHRS and CDR2 is YFSETQ in the germline V gene. J was trimmed by 5 bases and V by 4 bases; bases with no gene match: 7. The CDR3 loop reads CASSPRLAGVHEQYF. In DNA form, the CDR3 reads TGCGCCAGCAGCCCCAGACTAGCGGGAGTACACGAGCAGTACTTC. The full variable domain, with the rest looked up from reference TRBV5-1 and TRBJ2-7, is KAGVTQTPRYLIKTRGQQVTLSCSPISGHRSVSWYQQTPGQGLQFLFEYFSETQRNKGNFPGRFSGRQFSNSRSEMNVSTLELGDSALYLCASSPRLAGVHEQYFGPGTRLTVT.

The V and J genes are TRBV19 and TRBJ1-3; the D gene is possibly TRBD1 (6 bases). V was cut by 4 bases and J by 3 bases, with 7 bases left in between. The CDR3 runs to 13 residues. The V gene's germline CDR1 is LNHDA and CDR2 SQIVND (reference sequence). CDR3: CASSRGHGNTIYF. The CDR3, as DNA: TGTGCCAGTAGTAGGGGGCATGGAAACACCATATATTTT.

V is TRBV7-9 and J is TRBJ2-1; TRBD1 matches 9 bases. V lost 8 bases and J lost 6; bases outside the gene matches: 14. Germline-derived CDR1 and CDR2 are SEHNR and FQNEAQ (reference sequence). There are 16 residues in the CDR3. CDR3 in amino acids: CASLSGGQGLLNEQFF. CDR3 DNA sequence: TGTGCCAGCCTTTCGGGGGGACAGGGCCTCCTCAATGAGCAGTTCTTC.

The chain employs TRBV27 and TRBJ2-5, with 12 bases identical to TRBD2. The germline V gene has CDR1 MNHEY and CDR2 SMNVEV (reference sequence). This CDR3 region has 13 residues. V lost 8 bases, J lost 3 bases, and 1 base stayed unmatched. The CDR3 protein is CASRLAGEETQYF. The CDR3 nucleotides read TGTGCCAGCCGACTAGCGGGGGAAGAGACCCAGTACTTC.

This chain uses TRBV5-5 with TRBJ2-3; TRBD1 aligns across 8 bases. The V gene end was trimmed by 3 bases and the J gene end by 0 bases; junction bases not matched to a gene: 3. This CDR3 comprises 15 residues. CDR1 SGHKS and CDR2 YYEKEE come from the germline V gene (reference sequence). The CDR3 here is CASSWWDRSTDTQYF. The DNA for the CDR3 is TGTGCCAGCAGCTGGTGGGACAGGAGCACAGATACGCAGTATTTT. Supplemented by reference TRBV5-5 and TRBJ2-3, the full variable domain reads DAGVTQSPTHLIKTRGQQVTLRCSPISGHKSVSWYQQVLGQGPQFIFQYYEKEERGRGNFPDRFSARQFPNYSSELNVNALLLGDSALYLCASSWWDRSTDTQYFGPGTRLTVL.

CDR3 amino acids: CASTPRDRQNTGELFF. In DNA, the CDR3 is TGTGCCAGTACCCCCCGGGACAGACAAAACACCGGGGAGCTGTTTTTT. The V gene is TRBV19, the J gene TRBJ2-2; TRBD1 matches 7 bases. The V gene end was trimmed by 7 bases and the J gene end by 2 bases; junction bases not matched to a gene: 10. The CDR3 is made up of 16 amino acids. CDR1 is LNHDA and CDR2 is SQIVND in the germline V gene (reference sequence).

This clone was seen a few times. The chain combines TRBV5-1 with TRBJ1-2; no reliable D call. Trimming removed 2 bases from V and 0 bases from J, with 8 bases in between. The germline V gene encodes CDR1 SGHRS and CDR2 YFSETQ. There are 14 residues in the CDR3. The DNA for the CDR3 is TGCGCCAGCAGCTTCACAGATACTAACTATGGCTACACCTTC. It specifies CASSFTDTNYGYTF.

V is TRBV15 and J is TRBJ2-7; the D gene is possibly TRBD1 (5 bases). Trimming pared 3 bases from V and 6 bases from J, leaving 18 bases between. CDR1 LNHNV and CDR2 YYDKDF come from the germline V gene (reference sequence). The length of the CDR3 is 15 residues. CDR3 bases: TGTGCCACCAGCAGGGTCGGGCTAGGGGTGAGCGAGCAGTACTTC. Translated, it gives CATSRVGLGVSEQYF.

This sequence joins TRBV5-1 and TRBJ2-1, with 9 bases matching TRBD1. The CDR3 is 15 amino acids. V shed 5 bases and J 6 bases; nucleotides not matched to a gene: 9. CDR1 and CDR2 from the germline V gene are SGHRS and YFSETQ. As DNA, the CDR3 is TGCGCCAGCAGGTCGTTGGGACAGGGAGGCAATGAGCAGTTCTTC. Amino acid sequence: CASRSLGQGGNEQFF.

The chain uses TRBV20-1 and TRBJ2-1; unclear D gene. The germline V gene has CDR1 DFQATT and CDR2 SNEGSKA (reference sequence). The CDR3 consists of 11 residues. V was clipped by 2 bases and J by 5 bases, with 4 bases between them. CDR3 sequence reads: CSARPNNEQFF. The CDR3 DNA is TGCAGTGCTAGACCAAACAATGAGCAGTTCTTC.

CDR3 protein: CASSLGQGRGEKLFF. The CDR3 DNA reads as TGTGCCAGCTCCCTCGGACAGGGGAGAGGTGAAAAACTGTTTTTT. V usage is TRBV18 and J usage is TRBJ1-4; 9 bases fit TRBD1. J was trimmed by 7 bases and V by 6 bases; bases with no gene match: 9. The CDR3 loop spans 15 amino acids. The germline gives CDR1 KGHSH, CDR2 LQKENI.

The rearrangement links TRBV7-2 to TRBJ1-1; 7 bases are shared with TRBD1. V was pared by 6 bases and J by 7 bases, with 14 bases of the junction left unmatched. Germline CDR1 SGHTA, CDR2 FQGNSA. The CDR3 contains 15 residues. CDR3 sequence: CASSPRRTGQSEAFF. CDR3 DNA sequence: TGTGCCAGCAGTCCACGAAGGACAGGCCAAAGTGAAGCTTTCTTT.

The gene calls are TRBV29-1 and TRBJ2-3; 10 bases align to TRBD2. J was trimmed by 3 bases and V by 4 bases; bases with no gene match: 4. The CDR3 covers 14 residues. The germline V gene has CDR1 SQVTM and CDR2 ANQGSEA. DNA of the CDR3: TGCAGCGTTGTAAGGACTAGCGGAACAGATACGCAGTATTTT. Its protein product is CSVVRTSGTDTQYF.